A selection of T cell receptor beta chains follows, all from one sample in a study of shared clonotypes between healthy human individuals. TCRdb's table, derived via immunoSEQ multiplex PCR, lists solely in-frame clones and lacks some. The sample lists approximately 1.5 million clones, approximately 98.5% seen once, with about 0.35% in the top ten. The specimen sequenced was naive CD4+ T cells sorted from blood. All receptors come from a man aged 25-40 years in good health. The CDR3 runs from the conserved cysteine through the conserved F or W. Each record gives: CDR3 protein, CDR3 DNA, J gene, V gene, D gene, clone size. The D gene is left open where the match is weak. For some rows the clone size is stated as once, few or many, or as a class when expanded; others skip it.

CDR3aa: CASSYLDRLNTEAFF; CDR3nt: TGTGCCAGCAGTTATCTCGACAGGCTGAACACTGAAGCTTTCTTT; j_gene: TRBJ1-1; v_gene: TRBV6-5; d_gene: .; abundance: .
CDR3aa: CASSLRSGNTIYF; CDR3nt: TGTGCCAGCAGCTTACGCTCTGGAAACACCATATATTTT; j_gene: TRBJ1-3; v_gene: TRBV11-2; d_gene: .; abundance: .
CDR3aa: CASSRDSTDTQYF; CDR3nt: TGCGCCAGCAGCCGAGATTCGACAGATACGCAGTATTTT; j_gene: TRBJ2-3; v_gene: TRBV5-1; d_gene: .; abundance: .
CDR3aa: CASSMGGGETQYF; CDR3nt: TGTGCCAGTAGTATGGGCGGCGGGGAGACCCAGTACTTC; j_gene: TRBJ2-5; v_gene: TRBV19; d_gene: .; abundance: once
CDR3aa: CSISSGISTDTQYF; CDR3nt: TGCAGCATTTCTAGCGGGATCAGCACAGATACGCAGTATTTT; j_gene: TRBJ2-3; v_gene: TRBV29-1; d_gene: TRBD2; abundance: .
CDR3aa: CASMRRSYSNQPQHF; CDR3nt: TGTGCCAGCATGAGACGGTCTTATAGCAATCAGCCCCAGCATTTT; j_gene: TRBJ1-5; v_gene: TRBV28; d_gene: .; abundance: .
CDR3aa: CASSLGTSGMVEQYF; CDR3nt: TGCGCCAGCAGCTTAGGGACTAGCGGGATGGTCGAGCAGTACTTC; j_gene: TRBJ2-7; v_gene: TRBV5-1; d_gene: TRBD2; abundance: .
CDR3aa: CASSVAGHPTDTQYF; CDR3nt: TGTGCCAGCAGCGTAGCGGGGCATCCCACAGATACGCAGTATTTT; j_gene: TRBJ2-3; v_gene: TRBV9; d_gene: .; abundance: .
CDR3aa: CATGRGGELFF; CDR3nt: TGCGCCACCGGCCGGGGAGGGGAGCTGTTTTTT; j_gene: TRBJ2-2; v_gene: TRBV10-1; d_gene: .; abundance: .
CDR3aa: CASSTRQGGNTIYF; CDR3nt: TGTGCCAGCAGCACCCGACAGGGTGGAAACACCATATATTTT; j_gene: TRBJ1-3; v_gene: TRBV9; d_gene: TRBD1; abundance: .
CDR3aa: CASQVTSGLSYEQYF; CDR3nt: TGCGCCAGCCAGGTCACTAGCGGGCTCTCCTACGAGCAGTACTTC; j_gene: TRBJ2-7; v_gene: TRBV5-1; d_gene: TRBD2; abundance: .
CDR3aa: CASSKDQPQHF; CDR3nt: TGTGCCAGCAGCAAGGATCAGCCCCAGCATTTT; j_gene: TRBJ1-5; v_gene: TRBV21-1; d_gene: .; abundance: .
CDR3aa: CASSLVGTSKAKNIQYF; CDR3nt: TGCGCCAGCAGCCTAGTAGGGACTAGCAAAGCCAAAAACATTCAGTACTTC; j_gene: TRBJ2-4; v_gene: TRBV5-1; d_gene: TRBD2; abundance: .
CDR3aa: CASSLVSGSNNEQFF; CDR3nt: TGTGCCAGCAGCTTAGTATCAGGGTCGAACAATGAGCAGTTCTTC; j_gene: TRBJ2-1; v_gene: TRBV7-2; d_gene: .; abundance: .
CDR3aa: CASSLGAGVSEQFF; CDR3nt: TGCGCCAGCAGCTTGGGAGCGGGAGTCTCTGAGCAGTTCTTC; j_gene: TRBJ2-1; v_gene: TRBV5-1; d_gene: TRBD2; abundance: .
CDR3aa: CASSFSGDDTGELFF; CDR3nt: TGTGCCAGCAGCTTTTCAGGGGATGACACCGGGGAGCTGTTTTTT; j_gene: TRBJ2-2; v_gene: TRBV13; d_gene: .; abundance: .
CDR3aa: CASIFLGANVLTF; CDR3nt: TGTGCCAGCATCTTTCTCGGGGCCAACGTCCTGACTTTC; j_gene: TRBJ2-6; v_gene: TRBV2; d_gene: .; abundance: .
CDR3aa: CASSGGAVNSNQPQHF; CDR3nt: TGTGCCAGCAGCGGGGGGGCCGTAAATAGCAATCAGCCCCAGCATTTT; j_gene: TRBJ1-5; v_gene: TRBV11-2; d_gene: .; abundance: .
CDR3aa: CASRTSDLGGELFF; CDR3nt: TGTGCCAGCAGAACTAGCGACCTCGGGGGGGAGCTGTTTTTT; j_gene: TRBJ2-2; v_gene: TRBV2; d_gene: TRBD2; abundance: .
CDR3aa: CASSFQKVPRSPDNEQFF; CDR3nt: TGTGCCAGCAGCTTTCAAAAGGTTCCCCGTAGCCCAGACAATGAGCAGTTCTTC; j_gene: TRBJ2-1; v_gene: TRBV11-2; d_gene: .; abundance: .
CDR3aa: CASSHRGTIISYEQYF; CDR3nt: TGTGCCAGCAGCCATCGCGGGACCATAATATCCTACGAGCAGTACTTC; j_gene: TRBJ2-7; v_gene: TRBV5-6; d_gene: .; abundance: .
CDR3aa: CASSFTTVMNTEAFF; CDR3nt: TGTGCCAGCAGCTTTACCACGGTCATGAACACTGAAGCTTTCTTT; j_gene: TRBJ1-1; v_gene: TRBV7-9; d_gene: .; abundance: .
CDR3aa: CASSPRTSGSTGELFF; CDR3nt: TGTGCCAGCAGCCCTAGGACTAGCGGGAGTACCGGGGAGCTGTTTTTT; j_gene: TRBJ2-2; v_gene: TRBV7-7; d_gene: TRBD2; abundance: .
CDR3aa: CASSQVSAQGGHTDTQYF; CDR3nt: TGTGCCAGCAGCCAAGTCTCAGCACAGGGTGGTCACACAGATACGCAGTATTTT; j_gene: TRBJ2-3; v_gene: TRBV14; d_gene: .; abundance: .
CDR3aa: CASSLDRGTSAYEQYF; CDR3nt: TGTGCCAGCAGCTTAGATCGGGGAACGTCTGCCTACGAGCAGTACTTC; j_gene: TRBJ2-7; v_gene: TRBV11-2; d_gene: .; abundance: .
CDR3aa: CASSLSFYEQYF; CDR3nt: TGTGCCAGCAGTTTGTCCTTCTACGAGCAGTACTTC; j_gene: TRBJ2-7; v_gene: TRBV27; d_gene: .; abundance: .
CDR3aa: CASSPEVSYNEQFF; CDR3nt: TGTGCCAGCAGCCCGGAGGTCTCCTACAATGAGCAGTTCTTC; j_gene: TRBJ2-1; v_gene: TRBV5-5; d_gene: .; abundance: .
CDR3aa: CASSSVATYGYTF; CDR3nt: TGTGCCAGCAGCTCCGTCGCTACCTATGGCTACACCTTC; j_gene: TRBJ1-2; v_gene: TRBV5-4; d_gene: .; abundance: .
CDR3aa: CATRIVGGYTGELFF; CDR3nt: TGTGCCACCCGGATCGTCGGCGGCTACACCGGGGAGCTGTTTTTT; j_gene: TRBJ2-2; v_gene: TRBV19; d_gene: .; abundance: .
CDR3aa: CASSGGGNNEQFF; CDR3nt: TGTGCCAGCAGCGGGGGAGGTAACAATGAGCAGTTCTTC; j_gene: TRBJ2-1; v_gene: TRBV9; d_gene: .; abundance: .
CDR3aa: CASNTGGKSSYEQYF; CDR3nt: TGTGCCAGCAATACAGGGGGTAAGAGCTCCTACGAGCAGTACTTC; j_gene: TRBJ2-7; v_gene: TRBV28; d_gene: TRBD1; abundance: .
CDR3aa: CASSLYGQGSEQYF; CDR3nt: TGTGCCAGCAGCTTGTATGGCCAGGGGAGCGAGCAGTACTTC; j_gene: TRBJ2-7; v_gene: TRBV5-6; d_gene: .; abundance: .
CDR3aa: CASSAGQSTDTQYF; CDR3nt: TGTGCCAGCAGCGCTGGACAGAGCACAGATACGCAGTATTTT; j_gene: TRBJ2-3; v_gene: TRBV25-1; d_gene: .; abundance: .
CDR3aa: CASSPPKGYSYNEQFF; CDR3nt: TGTGCCAGCTCACCACCTAAGGGGTACTCCTACAATGAGCAGTTCTTC; j_gene: TRBJ2-1; v_gene: TRBV18; d_gene: .; abundance: .
CDR3aa: CASSYDRQMNTEAFF; CDR3nt: TGTGCCAGCAGTTACGATCGGCAAATGAACACTGAAGCTTTCTTT; j_gene: TRBJ1-1; v_gene: TRBV6-5; d_gene: .; abundance: once
CDR3aa: CASSLTSGSSYEQYF; CDR3nt: TGTGCCAGTAGTTTGACTAGCGGGAGCTCCTACGAGCAGTACTTC; j_gene: TRBJ2-7; v_gene: TRBV19; d_gene: TRBD2; abundance: .
CDR3aa: CASSLSGRVTEAFF; CDR3nt: TGTGCCAGCAGTTTAAGTGGCAGGGTCACTGAAGCTTTCTTT; j_gene: TRBJ1-1; v_gene: TRBV28; d_gene: .; abundance: .
CDR3aa: CASRTNYGYTF; CDR3nt: TGTGCCAGCCGTACTAACTATGGCTACACCTTC; j_gene: TRBJ1-2; v_gene: TRBV6-1; d_gene: .; abundance: .
CDR3aa: CASSDWTYGYTF; CDR3nt: TGCGCCAGCAGTGATTGGACCTATGGCTACACCTTC; j_gene: TRBJ1-2; v_gene: TRBV10-1; d_gene: .; abundance: .